This is a list of T cell receptor beta chains from one sample in a study of T cell responses to AZD1222 COVID-19 vaccine. Clones were sequenced by immunoSEQ multiplex PCR, and TCRdb holds only the in-frame ones, with some missing. The repertoire holds roughly 150,000 clones, with approximately 86% as singletons. This specimen consisted of peripheral blood, obtained after recovery from COVID-19. These receptors were taken from an adult who had recovered from COVID-19. Each CDR3 is given with its conserved first and last residue. D genes are given only for firm matches. The listing skips clone size in some rows; elsewhere it reads once, few, many or a size class.

.	TRBV28	TRBJ2-1	TRBD1	CASSFSGTGVNEQFF	TGTGCCAGCAGCTTTTCCGGGACAGGGGTCAATGAGCAGTTCTTC
.	TRBV2	TRBJ2-7	TRBD2	CASSDPEGTSGPYEQYF	TGTGCCAGCAGTGATCCAGAGGGCACTAGCGGGCCCTACGAGCAGTACTTC
.	TRBV9	TRBJ1-2	.	CASSPRHATNYGYTF	TGTGCCAGCAGCCCTCGGCACGCCACTAACTATGGCTACACCTTC
.	TRBV6-1	TRBJ1-1	TRBD1	CASGQGQKAEAFF	TGTGCCAGCGGCCAGGGACAGAAGGCTGAAGCTTTCTTT
.	TRBV28	TRBJ2-7	.	CASSFIRGAGNEQYF	TGTGCCAGCAGTTTCATACGGGGGGCTGGGAACGAGCAGTACTTC
.	TRBV27	TRBJ1-3	.	CASSSQGRNTIYF	TGTGCCAGCAGTTCTCAGGGTAGAAACACCATATATTTT
.	TRBV9	TRBJ2-1	TRBD2	CASSGRGLAGEYNEQFF	TGTGCCAGCAGCGGGAGGGGACTAGCGGGGGAATACAATGAGCAGTTCTTC
.	TRBV18	TRBJ2-3	.	CASSLTDTQYF	TGTGCCAGCTCGCTAACAGATACGCAGTATTTT
.	TRBV5-1	TRBJ1-2	.	CASGERANYGYTF	TGCGCCAGCGGGGAACGGGCTAACTATGGCTACACCTTC
few	TRBV9	TRBJ2-2	TRBD1	CASSDPRQGAAGELFF	TGTGCCAGCAGCGACCCGCGACAGGGGGCTGCCGGGGAGCTGTTTTTT
.	TRBV28	TRBJ2-2	TRBD2	CASSWTSGTSGELFF	TGTGCCAGCAGTTGGACTAGCGGGACGTCCGGGGAGCTGTTTTTT
.	TRBV5-4	TRBJ2-3	.	CASSYTDTQYF	TGTGCCAGCAGCTATACAGATACGCAGTATTTT
.	TRBV10-3	TRBJ2-1	TRBD2	CAIRDLLAGAYNEQFF	TGTGCCATCAGAGACCTTCTAGCGGGGGCCTACAATGAGCAGTTCTTC
.	TRBV20-1	TRBJ1-1	.	CSAKRGEAFF	TGCAGTGCCAAAAGGGGTGAAGCTTTCTTT
.	TRBV23-1	TRBJ1-2	.	CARGALLYYGYTF	TGCGCCCGAGGGGCCCTTCTTTACTATGGCTACACCTTC
.	TRBV9	TRBJ2-5	TRBD2	CASSVGAGGETQYF	TGTGCCAGCAGCGTAGGGGCGGGAGGGGAGACCCAGTACTTC
.	TRBV5-4	TRBJ2-2	TRBD1	CASRKGQGAAGELFF	TGTGCCAGCAGAAAGGGACAGGGGGCGGCCGGGGAGCTGTTTTTT
.	TRBV28	TRBJ2-2	TRBD2	CASSLSSNLGLAGTGELFF	TGTGCCAGCAGTTTATCCTCTAACTTGGGGCTAGCGGGCACCGGGGAGCTGTTTTTT
.	TRBV18	TRBJ1-5	TRBD1	CASSPIPGTGRNQPQHF	TGTGCCAGCTCACCGATACCCGGGACAGGCCGCAATCAGCCCCAGCATTTT
.	TRBV6-1	TRBJ1-5	.	CASSEGQGGNQPQHF	TGTGCCAGCAGTGAAGGCCAAGGGGGCAATCAGCCCCAGCATTTT
.	TRBV20-1	TRBJ2-7	.	CSASSRGGEQYF	TGCAGTGCTAGTTCTCGGGGAGGCGAGCAGTACTTC
.	TRBV7-2	TRBJ2-3	.	CASSPWGTDTQYF	TGTGCCAGCAGCCCTTGGGGCACAGATACGCAGTATTTT
.	TRBV27	TRBJ1-1	TRBD1	CASRANQGGPEAFF	TGTGCCAGCAGGGCAAACCAGGGGGGCCCTGAAGCTTTCTTT
.	TRBV7-2	TRBJ2-5	TRBD2	CASSLGLREGPQETQYF	TGTGCCAGCAGCTTAGGCCTCAGGGAGGGCCCCCAGGAGACCCAGTACTTC
.	TRBV28	TRBJ1-1	TRBD1	CASSSQGTVMNTEAFF	TGTGCCAGCAGCTCCCAGGGGACAGTTATGAACACTGAAGCTTTCTTT
.	TRBV6-5	TRBJ1-2	.	CASSSAVLNYGYTF	TGTGCCAGCAGTTCGGCAGTACTTAACTATGGCTACACCTTC
few	TRBV5-4	TRBJ2-5	.	CASSFGGLRETQYF	TGTGCCAGCAGCTTCGGGGGGCTCCGGGAGACCCAGTACTTC
.	TRBV5-1	TRBJ1-1	.	CASSLGAWNTEAFF	TGCGCCAGCAGCTTGGGAGCGTGGAACACTGAAGCTTTCTTT
.	TRBV2	TRBJ2-2	.	CASRRGGDTGELFF	TGTGCCAGCAGGAGGGGGGGAGATACCGGGGAGCTGTTTTTT
.	TRBV28	TRBJ2-7	.	CASSSPTYEQYF	TGTGCCAGCAGTTCCCCGACCTACGAGCAGTACTTC
once	TRBV3-1/TRBV3-2	TRBJ1-3	TRBD1	CASSPGGPQAISGNTIYF	TGTGCCAGCAGCCCAGGGGGCCCCCAGGCAATCTCTGGAAACACCATATATTTT
.	TRBV15	TRBJ1-2	.	CATSRDPGVGYGYTF	TGTGCCACCAGCAGAGATCCGGGTGTGGGCTATGGCTACACCTTC
.	TRBV7-3	TRBJ2-3	.	CASSLYRSTDTQYF	TGTGCCAGCAGCTTATACCGGAGCACAGATACGCAGTATTTT
.	TRBV5-1	TRBJ2-7	TRBD1	CASSTGQGGEQYF	TGCGCCAGCAGCACCGGACAGGGCGGTGAGCAGTACTTC
.	TRBV9	TRBJ2-5	.	CASSSGRQETQYF	TGTGCCAGCAGCTCGGGCCGGCAAGAGACCCAGTACTTC
.	TRBV11-1	TRBJ1-4	.	CASSLGMGIGRKLFF	TGTGCCAGCAGCTTAGGGATGGGGATCGGACGAAAACTGTTTTTT
.	TRBV6-5	TRBJ2-7	TRBD1	CASRRQGRSYEQYF	TGTGCCAGCAGGCGACAGGGGCGCTCCTACGAGCAGTACTTC
few	TRBV27	TRBJ1-1	.	CASSFRETLNTEAFF	TGTGCCAGCAGTTTTCGGGAAACCCTTAACACTGAAGCTTTCTTT
.	TRBV4-1	TRBJ2-7	.	CASSRIGRHEQYF	TGCGCCAGCAGCCGCATCGGGCGGCACGAGCAGTACTTC
.	TRBV11-2	TRBJ2-5	.	CASSLEVETQYF	TGTGCCAGCAGCTTAGAAGTAGAGACCCAGTACTTC
.	TRBV7-9	TRBJ1-1	.	CASSLEGVGNTEAFF	TGTGCCAGCAGCTTAGAAGGTGTGGGGAACACTGAAGCTTTCTTT
.	TRBV13	TRBJ2-7	TRBD1	CASSRDRGPSSYEQYF	TGTGCCAGCAGCCGGGACAGGGGTCCCAGCTCCTACGAGCAGTACTTC
.	TRBV5-1	TRBJ2-3	TRBD2	CASSFPTSDSDTQYF	TGCGCCAGCAGCTTTCCTACTAGCGACTCCGATACGCAGTATTTT
.	TRBV5-5	TRBJ1-5	.	CASSLELSNQPQHF	TGTGCCAGCAGCTTGGAGCTGAGTAATCAGCCCCAGCATTTT
.	TRBV14	TRBJ2-1	.	CASSQDRGNEQFF	TGTGCCAGCAGCCAAGATCGCGGCAATGAGCAGTTCTTC
.	TRBV5-4	TRBJ2-5	TRBD2	CASSFGSSGEGETQYF	TGTGCCAGCAGCTTCGGGAGTAGCGGGGAAGGGGAGACCCAGTACTTC
.	TRBV6-2/TRBV6-3	TRBJ2-6	.	CASSRQSSGANVLTF	TGTGCCAGCAGTCGACAGTCCTCTGGGGCCAACGTCCTGACTTTC
.	TRBV20-1	TRBJ1-2	.	CSAIRQYGYAF	TGCAGTGCTATAAGACAGTATGGCTACGCCTTC
.	TRBV4-3	TRBJ1-5	.	CASSQSREGNQPQHF	TGCGCCAGCAGCCAGTCGAGGGAAGGGAATCAGCCCCAGCATTTT
.	TRBV5-1	TRBJ2-4	TRBD2	CASSSWGGDKAKNIQYF	TGCGCCAGCAGCTCATGGGGGGGAGATAAGGCCAAAAACATTCAGTACTTC
.	TRBV20-1	TRBJ1-2	.	CSARQIAGYTF	TGCAGTGCTAGGCAAATTGCTGGCTACACCTTC
.	TRBV6-5	TRBJ2-7	.	CASSPSGDGSYEQYF	TGTGCCAGCAGTCCCTCAGGGGACGGCTCCTACGAGCAGTACTTC
.	TRBV5-5	TRBJ1-5	.	CASSLVDGSRQPQHF	TGTGCCAGCAGCTTGGTGGACGGAAGTAGGCAGCCCCAGCATTTT